This T cell receptor (beta chain) was captured in a study of blood T cell repertoires in COVID-19. Across the whole study: From the United States, Italy and Spain came samples of acute and convalescent COVID-19.

CDR1 and CDR2 (germline): SGHKS, YYEKEE (reference sequence). V shed 4 bases, J shed 0 bases, and the junction held 6 bases outside the gene matches. The CDR3 covers 17 residues. Generated by immunoSEQ multiplex PCR, the TCRdb table keeps only in-frame clones and is missing some. The sample includes roughly 200,000 clones, 80% to 90% of them seen just once. The cohort comprised adults aged roughly 18 to 95 years residing in about two dozen US areas. The J gene is TRBJ2-6, the V gene TRBV5-5, with TRBD1 identical over 8 bases. This TCR was sampled from a middle-aged woman with acute COVID-19. Sequencing input: PBMCs or T cells enriched from blood (not recorded which). The DNA of the CDR3 is TGTGCCAGCAGCGGGGGACAGGCCCTCTCTGGGGCCAACGTCCTGACTTTC. Translated, it gives CASSGGQALSGANVLTF.